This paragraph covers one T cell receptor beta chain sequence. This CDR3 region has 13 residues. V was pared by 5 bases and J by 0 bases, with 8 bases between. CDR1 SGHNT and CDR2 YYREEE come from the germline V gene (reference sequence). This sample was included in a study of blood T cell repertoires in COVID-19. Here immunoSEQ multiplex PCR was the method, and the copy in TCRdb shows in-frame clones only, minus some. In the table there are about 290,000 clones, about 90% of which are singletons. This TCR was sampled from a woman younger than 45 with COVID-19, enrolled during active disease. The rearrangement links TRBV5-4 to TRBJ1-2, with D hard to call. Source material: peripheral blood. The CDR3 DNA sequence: TGTGCCAGCAGGGACTTTGCTAACTATGGCTACACCTTC. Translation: CASRDFANYGYTF.